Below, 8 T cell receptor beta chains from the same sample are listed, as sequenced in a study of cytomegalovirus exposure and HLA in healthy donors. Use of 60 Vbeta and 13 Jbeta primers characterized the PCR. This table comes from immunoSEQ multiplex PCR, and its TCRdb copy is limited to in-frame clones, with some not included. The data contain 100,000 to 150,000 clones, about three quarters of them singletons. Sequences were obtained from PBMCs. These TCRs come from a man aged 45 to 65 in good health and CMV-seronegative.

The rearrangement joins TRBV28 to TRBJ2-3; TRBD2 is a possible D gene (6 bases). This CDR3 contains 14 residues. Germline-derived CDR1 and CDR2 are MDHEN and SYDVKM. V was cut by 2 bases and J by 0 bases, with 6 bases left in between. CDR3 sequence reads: CASSLAGSTDTQYF. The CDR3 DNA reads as TGTGCCAGCAGTTTAGCGGGGAGCACAGATACGCAGTATTTT.

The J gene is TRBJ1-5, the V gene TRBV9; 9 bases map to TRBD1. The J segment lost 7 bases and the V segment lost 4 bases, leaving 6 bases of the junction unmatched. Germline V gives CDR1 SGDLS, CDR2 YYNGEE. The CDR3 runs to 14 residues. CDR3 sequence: CASSPGTGTQPQHF. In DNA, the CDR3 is TGTGCCAGCAGCCCCGGGACAGGGACACAGCCCCAGCATTTT.

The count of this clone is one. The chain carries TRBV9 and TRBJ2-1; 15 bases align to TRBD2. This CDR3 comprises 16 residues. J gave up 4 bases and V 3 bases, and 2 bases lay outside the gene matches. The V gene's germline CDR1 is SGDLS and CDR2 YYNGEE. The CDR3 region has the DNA TGTGCCAGCAGCGCCGGGACTAGCGGGGGGTACAATGAGCAGTTCTTC. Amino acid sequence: CASSAGTSGGYNEQFF.

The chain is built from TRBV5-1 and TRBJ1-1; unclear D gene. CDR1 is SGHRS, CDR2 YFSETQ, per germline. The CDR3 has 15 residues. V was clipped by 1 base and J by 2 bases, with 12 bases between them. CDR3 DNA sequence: TGCGCCAGCAGCTTGTCAACACAGTTTAACACTGAAGCTTTCTTT. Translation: CASSLSTQFNTEAFF.

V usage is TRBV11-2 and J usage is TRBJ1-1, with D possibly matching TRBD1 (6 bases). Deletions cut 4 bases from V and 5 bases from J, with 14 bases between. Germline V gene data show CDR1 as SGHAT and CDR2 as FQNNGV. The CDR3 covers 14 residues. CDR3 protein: CASSSGAGATEAFF. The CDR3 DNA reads TGTGCCAGCAGCTCGGGAGCGGGGGCTACTGAAGCTTTCTTT.

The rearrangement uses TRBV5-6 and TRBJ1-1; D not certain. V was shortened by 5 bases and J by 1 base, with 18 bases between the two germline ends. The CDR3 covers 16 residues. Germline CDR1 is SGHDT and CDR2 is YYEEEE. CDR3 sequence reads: CASSYGLVQKNTEAFF. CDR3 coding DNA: TGTGCCAGCAGTTATGGGCTGGTGCAGAAGAACACTGAAGCTTTCTTT.

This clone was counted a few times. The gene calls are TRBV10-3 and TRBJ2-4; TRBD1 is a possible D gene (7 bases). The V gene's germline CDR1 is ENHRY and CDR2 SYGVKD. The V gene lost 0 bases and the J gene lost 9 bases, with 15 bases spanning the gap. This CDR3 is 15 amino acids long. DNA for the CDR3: TGTGCCATCAGTGAGTCTCCGACAGGGACTTTCATTCAGTACTTC. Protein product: CAISESPTGTFIQYF.

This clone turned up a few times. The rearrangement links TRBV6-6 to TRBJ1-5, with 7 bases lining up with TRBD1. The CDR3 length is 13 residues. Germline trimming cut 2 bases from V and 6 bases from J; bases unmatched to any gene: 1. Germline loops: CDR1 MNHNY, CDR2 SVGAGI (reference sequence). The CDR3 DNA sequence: TGTGCCAGCAGTTACCAGGGGGGTCAGCCCCAGCATTTT. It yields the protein CASSYQGGQPQHF.